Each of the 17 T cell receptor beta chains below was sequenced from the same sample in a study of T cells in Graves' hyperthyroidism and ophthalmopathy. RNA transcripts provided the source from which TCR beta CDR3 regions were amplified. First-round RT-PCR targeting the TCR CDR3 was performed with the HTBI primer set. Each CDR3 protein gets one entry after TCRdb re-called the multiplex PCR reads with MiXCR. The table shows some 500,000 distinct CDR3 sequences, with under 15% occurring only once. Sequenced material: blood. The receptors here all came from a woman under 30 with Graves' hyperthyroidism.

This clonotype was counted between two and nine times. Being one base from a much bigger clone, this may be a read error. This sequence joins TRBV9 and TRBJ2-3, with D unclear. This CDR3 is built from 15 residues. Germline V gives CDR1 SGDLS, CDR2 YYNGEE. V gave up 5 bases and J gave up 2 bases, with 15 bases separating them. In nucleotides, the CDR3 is TGTGCCAGCAGGAAGGTTAGCAGCCTCACAGATACGCAGTATTTT. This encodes CASRKVSSLTDTQYF.

This CDR3 is CASSLLANSGGSYNEQFF. DNA for the CDR3: TGTGCCAGCAGCTTACTAGCCAATAGCGGAGGGTCCTACAATGAGCAGTTCTTC. V is TRBV7-8 and J is TRBJ2-1; TRBD2 might be the D (6 bases). This CDR3 has 18 residues. Trimming stripped 2 bases from V and 1 base from J, with 18 bases between. The germline V gene has CDR1 SGHVS and CDR2 FQNEAQ. Looking up the rest from reference TRBV7-8 and TRBJ2-1 gives the full variable domain: GAGVSQSPRYKVAKRGQDVALRCDPISGHVSLFWYQQALGQGPEFLTYFQNEAQLDKSGLPSDRFFAERPEGSVSTLKIQRTQQEDSAVYLCASSLLANSGGSYNEQFFGPGTRLTVL.

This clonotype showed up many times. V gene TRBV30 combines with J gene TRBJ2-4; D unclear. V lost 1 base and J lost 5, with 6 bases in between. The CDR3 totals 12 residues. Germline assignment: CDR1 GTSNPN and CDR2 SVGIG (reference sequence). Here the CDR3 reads CAWSDSQNIQYF. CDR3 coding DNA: TGTGCCTGGAGTGATAGCCAAAACATTCAGTACTTC.

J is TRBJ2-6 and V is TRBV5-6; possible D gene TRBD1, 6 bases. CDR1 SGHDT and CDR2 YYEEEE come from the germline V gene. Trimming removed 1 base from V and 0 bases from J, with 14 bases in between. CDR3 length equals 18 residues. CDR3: CASSLRLTGSSGANVLTF. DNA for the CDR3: TGTGCCAGCAGCTTGCGGCTGACAGGCAGCTCTGGGGCCAACGTCCTGACTTTC.

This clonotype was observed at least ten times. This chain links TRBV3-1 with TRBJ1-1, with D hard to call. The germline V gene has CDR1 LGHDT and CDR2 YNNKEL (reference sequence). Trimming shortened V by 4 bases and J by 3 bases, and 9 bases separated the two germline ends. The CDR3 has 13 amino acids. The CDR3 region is CASSRTDYTEAFF. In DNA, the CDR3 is TGTGCCAGCAGCCGAACCGACTACACTGAAGCTTTCTTT.

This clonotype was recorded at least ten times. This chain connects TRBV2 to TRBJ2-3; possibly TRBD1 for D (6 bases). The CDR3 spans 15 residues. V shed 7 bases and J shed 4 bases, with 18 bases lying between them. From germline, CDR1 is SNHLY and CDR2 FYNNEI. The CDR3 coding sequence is TGTGCCAGCACCGGGACATCTCAGATAGCAGATACGCAGTATTTT. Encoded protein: CASTGTSQIADTQYF.

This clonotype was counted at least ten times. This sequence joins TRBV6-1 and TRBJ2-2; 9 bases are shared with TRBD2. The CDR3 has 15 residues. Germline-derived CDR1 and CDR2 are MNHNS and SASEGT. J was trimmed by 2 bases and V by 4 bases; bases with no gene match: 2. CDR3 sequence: CASSATSGNTGELFF. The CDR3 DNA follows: TGTGCCAGCAGTGCGACTAGCGGAAACACCGGGGAGCTGTTTTTT.

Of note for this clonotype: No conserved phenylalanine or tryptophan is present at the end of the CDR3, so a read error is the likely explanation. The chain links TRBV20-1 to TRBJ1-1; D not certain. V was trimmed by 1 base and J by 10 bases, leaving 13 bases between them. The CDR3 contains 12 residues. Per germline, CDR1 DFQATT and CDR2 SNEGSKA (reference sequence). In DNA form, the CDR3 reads TGCAGTGCTAGAGTGGGATTGTCTCGAGCTTTCGTT. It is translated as CSARVGLSRAFV.

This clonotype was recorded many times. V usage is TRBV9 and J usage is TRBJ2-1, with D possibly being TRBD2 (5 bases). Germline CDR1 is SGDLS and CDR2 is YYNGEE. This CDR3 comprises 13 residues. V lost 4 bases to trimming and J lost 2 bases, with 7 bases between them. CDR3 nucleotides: TGTGCCAGCAGCTTCGGGGCCTACAATGAGCAGTTCTTC. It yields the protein CASSFGAYNEQFF.

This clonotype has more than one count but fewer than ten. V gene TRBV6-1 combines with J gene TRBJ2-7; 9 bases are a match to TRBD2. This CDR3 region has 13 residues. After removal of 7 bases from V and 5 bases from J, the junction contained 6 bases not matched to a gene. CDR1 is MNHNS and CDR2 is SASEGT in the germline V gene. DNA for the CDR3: TGTGCCAGCATTGGGACTAGCCACAACGAGCAGTACTTC. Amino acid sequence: CASIGTSHNEQYF.

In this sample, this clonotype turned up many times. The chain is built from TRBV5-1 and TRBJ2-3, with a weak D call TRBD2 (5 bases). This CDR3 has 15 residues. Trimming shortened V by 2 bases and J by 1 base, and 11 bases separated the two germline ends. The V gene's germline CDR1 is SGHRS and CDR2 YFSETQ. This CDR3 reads CASSLERAGTDTQYF. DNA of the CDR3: TGCGCCAGCAGCTTAGAGAGGGCCGGCACAGATACGCAGTATTTT.

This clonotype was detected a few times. Here the CDR3 reads CASRTYGLNTEAFF. The DNA of the CDR3 is TGCGCCAGCAGGACGTATGGGCTGAACACTGAAGCTTTCTTT. This chain connects TRBV5-1 to TRBJ1-1; D unresolved. This CDR3 is 14 amino acids long. Germline lookup yields CDR1 SGHRS and CDR2 YFSETQ. Trimming cost V 5 bases and J 0 bases, with 11 bases left between them. The full variable domain, rest sourced from reference TRBV5-1 and TRBJ1-1, is KAGVTQTPRYLIKTRGQQVTLSCSPISGHRSVSWYQQTPGQGLQFLFEYFSETQRNKGNFPGRFSGRQFSNSRSEMNVSTLELGDSALYLCASRTYGLNTEAFFGQGTRLTVV.

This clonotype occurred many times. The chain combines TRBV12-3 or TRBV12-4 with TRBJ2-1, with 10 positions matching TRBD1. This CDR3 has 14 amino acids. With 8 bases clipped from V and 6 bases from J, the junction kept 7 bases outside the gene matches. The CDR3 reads CASVRTGGGNEQFF. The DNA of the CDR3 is TGTGCCAGCGTACGGACAGGGGGTGGCAATGAGCAGTTCTTC.

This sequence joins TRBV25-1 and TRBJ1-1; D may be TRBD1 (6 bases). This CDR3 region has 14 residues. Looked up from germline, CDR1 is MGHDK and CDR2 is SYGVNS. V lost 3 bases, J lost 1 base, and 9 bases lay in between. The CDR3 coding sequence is TGTGCCAGCAGTGATAGGACAGCGAACACTGAAGCTTTCTTT. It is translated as CASSDRTANTEAFF.

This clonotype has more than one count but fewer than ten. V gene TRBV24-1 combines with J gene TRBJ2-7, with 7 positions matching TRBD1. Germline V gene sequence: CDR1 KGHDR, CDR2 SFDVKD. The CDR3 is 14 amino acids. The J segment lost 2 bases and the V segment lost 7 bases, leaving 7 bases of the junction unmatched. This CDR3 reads CATSQDRRPYEQYF. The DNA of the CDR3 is TGTGCCACCAGCCAGGACAGGCGTCCCTACGAGCAGTACTTC.

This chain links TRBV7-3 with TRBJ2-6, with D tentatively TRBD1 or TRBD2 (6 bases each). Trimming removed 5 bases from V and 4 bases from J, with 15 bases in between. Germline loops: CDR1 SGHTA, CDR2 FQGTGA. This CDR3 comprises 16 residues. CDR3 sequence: CASSPLGGPGANVLTF. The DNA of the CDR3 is TGTGCCAGCAGCCCTCTTGGGGGGCCCGGGGCCAACGTCCTGACTTTC.

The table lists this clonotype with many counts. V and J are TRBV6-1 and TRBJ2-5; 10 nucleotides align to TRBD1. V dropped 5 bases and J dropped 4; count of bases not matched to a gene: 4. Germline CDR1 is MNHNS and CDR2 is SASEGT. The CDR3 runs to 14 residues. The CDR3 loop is CASSRQGAGETQYF. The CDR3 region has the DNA TGTGCCAGCAGTAGACAGGGGGCGGGAGAGACCCAGTACTTC.